This T cell receptor (beta chain) came from a study of blood T cell repertoires in COVID-19. Sequencing was performed with immunoSEQ multiplex PCR; in TCRdb, only in-frame clones are kept and a portion is missing. Here the sample spans fewer than 250,000 clones, more than 70% being singletons. Between the trimmed V and J ends, which lost 3 bases and 0 bases, there was a span of 15 bases. Germline V gene sequence: CDR1 DFQATT, CDR2 SNEGSKA (reference sequence). The CDR3 spans 17 residues. The chain uses TRBV20-1 and TRBJ1-6, with D unresolved. The TCR was taken from a woman aged 50 to 60 who had recovered from COVID-19. The sequenced sample consisted of PBMCs or T cells enriched from blood (not recorded which). Here the CDR3 reads CSASPLNPSSYNSPLHF. The CDR3 DNA follows: TGCAGTGCTAGTCCTTTAAACCCGAGCTCCTATAATTCACCCCTCCACTTT.